This is a list of T cell receptor beta chains from one sample in a study of blood T cell repertoires in COVID-19. Clones were sequenced by immunoSEQ multiplex PCR, and TCRdb holds only the in-frame ones, with some missing. The table includes approximately 180,000 clones, around four fifths detected once. Sequencing was done on a sample of PBMCs or T cells enriched from blood (not recorded which). The receptors were gathered from a woman aged 45-59 years who had recovered from COVID-19. Both conserved end residues are part of each CDR3. A D gene is named only where the DNA matches it firmly. Size is omitted from some rows. Given values are once, few, many or a class for expanded clones.

V gene	clone size	D gene	J gene	CDR3 DNA	CDR3 protein
TRBV2	-	-	TRBJ1-2	TGTGCCAGCCGGGGTCTTTATTTAGGCTACACCTTC	CASRGLYLGYTF
TRBV11-3	-	TRBD1	TRBJ2-7	TGTGCCAGCAGCCAGACAGGGGGTTCCTACGAGCAGTACTTC	CASSQTGGSYEQYF
TRBV30	-	TRBD1	TRBJ1-2	TGTGCCTGGAGGCCGACAGGGGGCGTCTATGGCTACACCTTC	CAWRPTGGVYGYTF
TRBV7-2	-	TRBD1	TRBJ2-1	TGTGCCAGCATGAGGGGGCCTAGCTCCTACAATGAGCAGTTCTTC	CASMRGPSSYNEQFF
TRBV7-2	few	TRBD2	TRBJ2-3	TGTGCCAGCAGCTTAGCGGGACTAGCGGGACGAATAGATACGCAGTATTTT	CASSLAGLAGRIDTQYF
TRBV28	once	-	TRBJ1-5	TGTGCCAGCAGTTTTCCCGGGGTTCGACCCCAGCATTTT	CASSFPGVRPQHF
TRBV6-5	-	TRBD2	TRBJ2-5	TGTGCCAGCAGTCCACGGACTAGCGGAGGGGAGACCCAGTACTTC	CASSPRTSGGETQYF
TRBV27	-	-	TRBJ2-1	TGTGCCAGCAGTGAAGATCAGGACAGCCAAGGCTTCTTC	CASSEDQDSQGFF
TRBV4-2	-	-	TRBJ2-2	TGTGCCAGCAGCCAAGCGAGCCGACTGGTATTGGGTTCCGGGGAGCTGTTTTTT	CASSQASRLVLGSGELFF
TRBV2	few	-	TRBJ1-2	TGTGCCAGCGAGGGAGGGTCTGGTTTACAGGCAAACTATGGCTACACCTTC	CASEGGSGLQANYGYTF
TRBV3-1/TRBV3-2	-	TRBD2	TRBJ2-1	TGTGCCAGCAGCCGGGGGACTAGCAGCTACAATGAGCAGTTCTTC	CASSRGTSSYNEQFF
TRBV28	-	TRBD2	TRBJ2-3	TGTGCCAGCAGTTTAATGACTAGCGGGAGTCTCCCCGATACGCAGTATTTT	CASSLMTSGSLPDTQYF
TRBV4-2	-	TRBD2	TRBJ2-7	TGTGCCAGCAGCCAAGATCCTAGCGGGGGAGCTGAGCAGTACTTC	CASSQDPSGGAEQYF
TRBV12-5	-	-	TRBJ1-1	TGTGCTAGTGGCGACAGGCCCACTGAAGCTTTCTTT	CASGDRPTEAFF
TRBV2	-	TRBD1	TRBJ1-1	TGTGCCAGCAGTCCACAGGGGGCAGGGACTGAAGCTTTCTTT	CASSPQGAGTEAFF
TRBV6-2/TRBV6-3	-	-	TRBJ2-6	TGTGCCAGCAGTCCCGGGAAGGCACCCTCTGGGGCCAACGTCCTGACTTTC	CASSPGKAPSGANVLTF
TRBV3-1/TRBV3-2	-	TRBD1	TRBJ2-2	TGTGCCAGCAGCAGGGGGCTCGGTGGCGGGGAGCTGTTTTTT	CASSRGLGGGELFF
TRBV10-3	once	-	TRBJ2-1	TGTGCCATCAGTGAGTCCGAGGGAGGACGGAATGAGCAGTTCTTC	CAISESEGGRNEQFF
TRBV4-3	-	TRBD2	TRBJ2-5	TGCGCCAGCAGCCAAGAACTAGCGGGGGAAGAGACCCAGTACTTC	CASSQELAGEETQYF
TRBV5-1	-	-	TRBJ1-6	TGCGCCAGCAGCTTCGACAGAGCCAATTCACCCCTCCACTTT	CASSFDRANSPLHF
TRBV20-1	-	-	TRBJ1-1	TGCAGTGCTAGTGACTTGAACACTGAAGCTTTCTTT	CSASDLNTEAFF
TRBV12-3/TRBV12-4	-	-	TRBJ1-5	TGTGCCAGCAGTTTATCAGGGCAGCAGCCCCAGCATTTT	CASSLSGQQPQHF
TRBV9	-	-	TRBJ2-5	TGTGCCAGCAGCGCCACGACAGCCTCCCAAGAGACCCAGTACTTC	CASSATTASQETQYF
TRBV6-2/TRBV6-3	-	-	TRBJ1-2	TGTGCCAGCAGTCCCCGGACAAGACCCTACTATGGCTACACCTTC	CASSPRTRPYYGYTF
TRBV7-2	-	-	TRBJ2-7	TGTGCCAGCAGCTTATGGGGAGACCCCTACGAGCAGTACTTC	CASSLWGDPYEQYF
TRBV9	-	TRBD2	TRBJ2-3	TGTGCCAGCAGCGTAGGAACTAGCGGGAGCACAGATACGCAGTATTTT	CASSVGTSGSTDTQYF
TRBV27	-	-	TRBJ1-5	TGTGCCAGCACTCCTGGGGCAGGGAATCAGCCCCAGCATTTT	CASTPGAGNQPQHF
TRBV7-9	-	-	TRBJ1-5	TGTGCCAGCAGTAAACAGGGAACTGACAATCAGCCCCAGCATTTT	CASSKQGTDNQPQHF
TRBV7-2	-	TRBD2	TRBJ2-3	TGTGCCAGCAGCTCCTTAGCGGGAGTGGCAGATACGCAGTATTTT	CASSSLAGVADTQYF
TRBV30	once	-	TRBJ2-7	TGTGCCTGGGGGACTGGCTTCTCCTACGAGCAGTACTTC	CAWGTGFSYEQYF
TRBV7-9	-	TRBD1	TRBJ1-2	TGTGCCAGCAGCTTCTTACCGACAGGGGCGGATGGCTACACCTTC	CASSFLPTGADGYTF